The T cell receptor beta chain described here comes from a study of T-cell reconstitution after alpha-beta-depleted transplantation in children. CDR1 is DFQATT, CDR2 SNEGSKA, per germline (reference sequence). V lost 2 bases, J lost 2 bases, and 8 bases stayed unmatched. This CDR3 comprises 15 residues. This clonotype was seen only a few times. During its preparation, the TCRbeta library received unique molecular identifiers. TCRdb fed the PCR reads into MiXCR, producing one record per CDR3 protein. The sample has roughly 500,000 distinct CDR3 sequences, approximately 30% seen once. The V gene is TRBV20-1, the J gene TRBJ2-7; 8 bases fit TRBD1. Sequenced material: PBMCs from the stem cell graft donor, taken from the stem cell graft. The TCR was taken from a human donor who donated a stem cell graft to a child with aplastic anemia. CDR3 region: CSARRPGTGPYEQYF. The CDR3 region has the DNA TGCAGTGCTAGACGTCCCGGGACAGGACCCTACGAGCAGTACTTC.